The present entry profiles one T cell receptor beta chain with its context. The authors' processing: From reference gene primer amplification, estimates of nucleated cell counts were derived. Clones were sequenced by immunoSEQ multiplex PCR, and TCRdb holds only the in-frame ones, with some missing. V, J and clone size are taken as reported in that table, and D and trimming were inferred from the DNA itself. The sample lists approximately 40,000 clones; about 86% were seen once. These data come from a study of blood T cell repertoires in COVID-19. At the level of the study: Italy, Spain and the United States were the sources of the convalescent and acute COVID-19 samples. PBMCs, B-cell-depleted T cells, or T cells provided the cDNA or gDNA that made up the material.

Trimming cost V 5 bases and J 2 bases; bases outside gene matches: 6. In germline, CDR1 is LNHDA, CDR2 SQIVND (reference sequence). This CDR3 contains 14 residues. The J gene is TRBJ2-7, the V gene TRBV19; 7 bases match TRBD1. Sequencing was carried out using peripheral blood. The sequence was obtained from a man in his fifties in a cohort sampled during active COVID-19. The CDR3 coding sequence is TGTGCCAGTAGTCTCGGGGACAGCCCCTACGAGCAGTACTTC. Its translation is CASSLGDSPYEQYF.